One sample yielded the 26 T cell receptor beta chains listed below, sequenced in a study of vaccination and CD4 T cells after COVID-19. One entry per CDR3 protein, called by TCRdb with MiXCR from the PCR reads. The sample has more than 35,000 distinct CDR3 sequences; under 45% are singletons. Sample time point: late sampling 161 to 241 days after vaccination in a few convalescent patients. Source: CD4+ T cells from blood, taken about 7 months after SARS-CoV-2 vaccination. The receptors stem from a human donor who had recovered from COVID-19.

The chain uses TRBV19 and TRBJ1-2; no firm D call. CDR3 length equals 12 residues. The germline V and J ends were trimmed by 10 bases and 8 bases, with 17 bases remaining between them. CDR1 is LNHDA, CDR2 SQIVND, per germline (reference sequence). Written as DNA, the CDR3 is TGTGCCACTACCGGGCCAAGTGTGGGCTACACCTTC. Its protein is CATTGPSVGYTF.

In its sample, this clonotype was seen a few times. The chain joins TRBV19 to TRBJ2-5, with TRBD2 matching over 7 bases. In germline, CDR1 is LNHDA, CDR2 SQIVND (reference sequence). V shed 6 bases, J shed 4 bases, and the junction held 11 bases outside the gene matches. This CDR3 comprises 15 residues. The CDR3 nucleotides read TGTGCCAGTAGAATAAACGGGGGGATCCGAGAGACCCAGTACTTC. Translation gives CASRINGGIRETQYF.

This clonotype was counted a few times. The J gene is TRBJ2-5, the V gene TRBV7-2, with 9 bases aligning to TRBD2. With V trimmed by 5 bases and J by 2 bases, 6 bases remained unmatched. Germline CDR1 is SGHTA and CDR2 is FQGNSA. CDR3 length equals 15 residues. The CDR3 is CASSILAGQQETQYF. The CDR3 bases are TGTGCCAGCAGCATCCTAGCGGGACAGCAAGAGACCCAGTACTTC.

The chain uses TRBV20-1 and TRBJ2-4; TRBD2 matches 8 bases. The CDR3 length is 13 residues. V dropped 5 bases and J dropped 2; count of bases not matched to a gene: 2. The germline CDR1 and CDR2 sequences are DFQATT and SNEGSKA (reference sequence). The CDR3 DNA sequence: TGCAGTGCTGGGACTAGGACCAAAAACATTCAGTACTTC. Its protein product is CSAGTRTKNIQYF.

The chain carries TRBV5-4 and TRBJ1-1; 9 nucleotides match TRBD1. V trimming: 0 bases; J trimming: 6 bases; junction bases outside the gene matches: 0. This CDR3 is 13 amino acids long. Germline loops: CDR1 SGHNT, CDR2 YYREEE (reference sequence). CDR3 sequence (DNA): TGTGCCAGCAGCTTGGGACAGGGGGCTGAAGCTTTCTTT. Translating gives CASSLGQGAEAFF.

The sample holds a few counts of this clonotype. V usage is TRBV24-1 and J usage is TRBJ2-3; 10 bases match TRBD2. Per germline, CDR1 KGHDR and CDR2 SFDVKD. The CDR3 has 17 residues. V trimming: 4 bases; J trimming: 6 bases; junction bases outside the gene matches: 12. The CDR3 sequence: CATSDSLLAGSGDTQYF. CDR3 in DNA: TGTGCCACCAGTGACTCACTACTAGCGGGAAGTGGTGATACGCAGTATTTT.

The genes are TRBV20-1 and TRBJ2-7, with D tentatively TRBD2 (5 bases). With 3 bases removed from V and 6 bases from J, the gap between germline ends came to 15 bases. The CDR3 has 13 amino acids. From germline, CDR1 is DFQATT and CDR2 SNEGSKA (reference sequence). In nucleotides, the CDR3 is TGCAGTGCTAGCCGGGATAGGACTGGCGAGCAGTACTTC. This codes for CSASRDRTGEQYF.

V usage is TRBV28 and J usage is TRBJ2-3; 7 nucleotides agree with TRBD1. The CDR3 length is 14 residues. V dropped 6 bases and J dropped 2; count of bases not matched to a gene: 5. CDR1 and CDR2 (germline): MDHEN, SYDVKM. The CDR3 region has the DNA TGTGCCAGCAGGAGGACAGGAATCACAGATACGCAGTATTTT. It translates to CASRRTGITDTQYF.

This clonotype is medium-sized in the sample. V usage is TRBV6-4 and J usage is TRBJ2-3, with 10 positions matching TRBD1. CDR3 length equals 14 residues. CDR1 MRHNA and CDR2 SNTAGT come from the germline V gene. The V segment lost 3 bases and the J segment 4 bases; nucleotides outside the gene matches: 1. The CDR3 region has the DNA TGTGCCAGCAGTGAGACAGGGGGCGCAGATACGCAGTATTTT. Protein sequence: CASSETGGADTQYF.

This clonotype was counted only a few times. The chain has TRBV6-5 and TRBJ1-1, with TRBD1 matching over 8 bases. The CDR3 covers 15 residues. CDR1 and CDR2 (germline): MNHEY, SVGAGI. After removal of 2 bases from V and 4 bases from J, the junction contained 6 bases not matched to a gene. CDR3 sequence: CASSYRDRISTEAFF. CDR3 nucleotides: TGTGCCAGCAGTTACCGGGACAGGATAAGCACTGAAGCTTTCTTT.

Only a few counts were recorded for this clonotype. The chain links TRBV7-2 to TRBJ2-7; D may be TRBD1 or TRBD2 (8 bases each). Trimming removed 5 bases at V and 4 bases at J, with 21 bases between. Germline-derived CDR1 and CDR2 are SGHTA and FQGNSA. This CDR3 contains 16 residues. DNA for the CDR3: TGTGCCAGCAGCGAGGGACAGGCAGCGGGAGTGTACGAGCAGTACTTC. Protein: CASSEGQAAGVYEQYF.

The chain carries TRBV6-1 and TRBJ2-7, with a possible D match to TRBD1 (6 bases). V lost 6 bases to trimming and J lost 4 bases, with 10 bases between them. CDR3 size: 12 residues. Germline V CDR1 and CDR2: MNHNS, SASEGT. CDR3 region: CASRAQGYEQYF. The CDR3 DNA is TGTGCCAGCAGAGCACAGGGATACGAGCAGTACTTC.

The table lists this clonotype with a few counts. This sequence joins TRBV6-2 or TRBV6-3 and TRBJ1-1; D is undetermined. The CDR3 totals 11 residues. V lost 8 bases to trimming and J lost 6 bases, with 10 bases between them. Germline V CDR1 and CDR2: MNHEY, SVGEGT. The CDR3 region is CASAASAEAFF. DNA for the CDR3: TGTGCCAGCGCCGCCTCAGCTGAAGCTTTCTTT.

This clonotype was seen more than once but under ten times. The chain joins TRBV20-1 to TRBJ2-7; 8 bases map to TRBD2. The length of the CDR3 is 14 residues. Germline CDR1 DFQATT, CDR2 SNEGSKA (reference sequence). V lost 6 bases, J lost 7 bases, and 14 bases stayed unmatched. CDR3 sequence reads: CSATITSGSSEQYF. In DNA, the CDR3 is TGCAGTGCGACTATAACTAGCGGTTCTAGTGAGCAGTACTTC.

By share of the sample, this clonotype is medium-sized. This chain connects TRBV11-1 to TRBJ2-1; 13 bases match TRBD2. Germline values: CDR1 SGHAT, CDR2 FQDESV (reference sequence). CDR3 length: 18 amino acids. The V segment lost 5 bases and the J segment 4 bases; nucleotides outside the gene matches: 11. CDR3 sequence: CASSHPRTSGSTYNEQFF. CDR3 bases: TGTGCCAGCAGCCACCCCCGGACTAGCGGGAGCACGTACAATGAGCAGTTCTTC.

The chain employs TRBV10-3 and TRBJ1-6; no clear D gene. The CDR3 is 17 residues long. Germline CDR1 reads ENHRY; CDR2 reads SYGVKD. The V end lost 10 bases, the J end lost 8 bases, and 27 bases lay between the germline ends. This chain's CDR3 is CATSPLWKAKGYSPLHF. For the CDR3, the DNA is TGTGCCACCAGCCCTCTATGGAAAGCCAAGGGATATTCACCCCTCCACTTT.

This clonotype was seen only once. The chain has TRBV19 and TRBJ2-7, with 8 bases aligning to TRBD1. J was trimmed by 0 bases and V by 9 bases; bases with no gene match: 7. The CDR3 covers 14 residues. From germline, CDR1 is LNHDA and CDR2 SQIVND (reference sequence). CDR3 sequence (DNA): TGTGCCAGCCAAAACAGGGGGAGCTCCTACGAGCAGTACTTC. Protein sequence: CASQNRGSSYEQYF.

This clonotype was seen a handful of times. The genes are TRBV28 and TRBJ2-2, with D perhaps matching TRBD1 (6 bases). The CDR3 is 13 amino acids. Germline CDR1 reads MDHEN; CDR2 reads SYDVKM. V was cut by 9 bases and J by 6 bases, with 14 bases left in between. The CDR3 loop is CASVNRVAGELFF. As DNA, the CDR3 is TGTGCCAGTGTAAACAGGGTAGCCGGGGAGCTGTTTTTT.

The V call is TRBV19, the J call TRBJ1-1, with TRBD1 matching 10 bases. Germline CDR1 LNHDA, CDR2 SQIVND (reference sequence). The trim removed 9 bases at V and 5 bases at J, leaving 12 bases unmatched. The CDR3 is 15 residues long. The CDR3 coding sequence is TGTGCCAGCTCTCCGTTTTGGACAGGGGGGACTGAAGCTTTCTTT. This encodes CASSPFWTGGTEAFF.

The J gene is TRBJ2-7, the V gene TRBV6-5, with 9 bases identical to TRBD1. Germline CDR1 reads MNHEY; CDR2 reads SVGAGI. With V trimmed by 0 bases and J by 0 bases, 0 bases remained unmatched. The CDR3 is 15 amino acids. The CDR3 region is CASSYSTGGSYEQYF. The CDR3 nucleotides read TGTGCCAGCAGTTACTCGACAGGGGGCTCCTACGAGCAGTACTTC.

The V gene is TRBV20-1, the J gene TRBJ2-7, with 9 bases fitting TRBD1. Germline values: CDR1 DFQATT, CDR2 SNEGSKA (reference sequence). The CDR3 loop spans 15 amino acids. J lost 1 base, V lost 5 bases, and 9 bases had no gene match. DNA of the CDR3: TGCAGTGCTGAAACACCGGGACAGGGATCCTACGAGCAGTACTTC. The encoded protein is CSAETPGQGSYEQYF.

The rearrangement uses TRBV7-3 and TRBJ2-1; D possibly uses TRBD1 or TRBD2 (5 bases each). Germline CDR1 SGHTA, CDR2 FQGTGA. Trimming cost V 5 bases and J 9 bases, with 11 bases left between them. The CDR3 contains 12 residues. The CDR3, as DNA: TGTGCCAGCAGCGCCCGTGGGGGTGAGCAGTTCTTC. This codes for CASSARGGEQFF. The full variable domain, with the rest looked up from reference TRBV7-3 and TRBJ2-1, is GAGVSQTPSNKVTEKGKYVELRCDPISGHTALYWYRQSLGQGPEFLIYFQGTGAADDSGLPNDRFFAVRPEGSVSTLKIQRTERGDSAVYLCASSARGGEQFFGPGTRLTVL.

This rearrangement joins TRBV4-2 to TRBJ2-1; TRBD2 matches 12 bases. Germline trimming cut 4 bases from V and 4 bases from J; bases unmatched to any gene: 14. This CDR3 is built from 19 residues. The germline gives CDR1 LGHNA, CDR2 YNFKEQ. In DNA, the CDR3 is TGTGCCAGCAGCCGAACGACTAGCGGGAGTGATCCGGCGTACAATGAGCAGTTCTTC. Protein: CASSRTTSGSDPAYNEQFF.

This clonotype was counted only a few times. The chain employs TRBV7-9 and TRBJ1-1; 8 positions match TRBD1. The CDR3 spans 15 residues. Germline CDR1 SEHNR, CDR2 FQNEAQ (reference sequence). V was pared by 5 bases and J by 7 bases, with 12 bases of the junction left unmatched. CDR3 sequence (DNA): TGTGCCAGCAGCCAACCGAAAGCAGGGGGCGATGAAGCTTTCTTT. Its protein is CASSQPKAGGDEAFF.

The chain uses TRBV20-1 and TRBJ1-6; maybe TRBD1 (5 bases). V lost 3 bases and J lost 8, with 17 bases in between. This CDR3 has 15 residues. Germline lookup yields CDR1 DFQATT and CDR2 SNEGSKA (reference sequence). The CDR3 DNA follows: TGCAGTGCTAGCCCCCCTGGGGGGATTGATTCACCCCTCCACTTT. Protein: CSASPPGGIDSPLHF.

The CDR3 here is CASSLRARRSETQYF. The CDR3 nucleotides are TGTGCCAGCAGCCTCCGGGCCCGGAGGTCAGAGACCCAGTACTTC. The chain is built from TRBV6-1 and TRBJ2-5; D possibly corresponds to TRBD2 (5 bases). Trimming shortened V by 6 bases and J by 4 bases, and 18 bases separated the two germline ends. CDR3 length equals 15 residues. Germline CDR1 MNHNS, CDR2 SASEGT.